Presented here are 12 T cell receptor beta chains from one specimen sequenced in a study of CD8 T cells in ankylosing spondylitis. TCRdb re-called the 5' RACE reads with MiXCR, one entry per CDR3 protein. Counted here are about 220,000 distinct CDR3 sequences, roughly a tenth occurring once; the ten biggest clones make up less than 25%. Material for sequencing was blood, either unsorted or a sorted T cell fraction (not recorded which). These receptors were collected from a male donor with ankylosing spondylitis or in good health (not recorded which).

This clonotype was seen at least ten times. The chain has TRBV7-9 and TRBJ2-5; 9 bases line up with TRBD2. V trimming: 5 bases; J trimming: 3 bases; junction bases outside the gene matches: 4. Germline V lookup: CDR1 SEHNR, CDR2 FQNEAQ (reference sequence). This CDR3 comprises 14 residues. The CDR3 nucleotides are TGTGCCAGCAGCCTCATAGCGGGGGAAGAGACCCAGTACTTC. Translating it yields CASSLIAGEETQYF.

This clonotype was counted ten times or more. The rearrangement links TRBV5-1 to TRBJ1-1; 9 bases match TRBD1. In germline, CDR1 is SGHRS, CDR2 YFSETQ. This CDR3 has 18 residues. The junction had 9 bases not matched to a gene; V was cut back by 0 bases and J by 0 bases. The CDR3, as DNA: TGCGCCAGCAGCTTGGCCGGAGGACAGGGGCTAATGAACACTGAAGCTTTCTTT. Protein sequence: CASSLAGGQGLMNTEAFF.

V usage is TRBV7-8 and J usage is TRBJ2-3; weak D call: TRBD1 (6 bases). This CDR3 region has 17 residues. V lost 5 bases, J lost 1 base, and 19 bases lay in between. Germline CDR1 SGHVS, CDR2 FQNEAQ. The CDR3 bases are TGTGCCAGCAGCGACGTCCCGCAGGGGTCTGGCACAGATACGCAGTATTTT. Translated: CASSDVPQGSGTDTQYF.

This clonotype was seen a handful of times. V usage is TRBV19 and J usage is TRBJ2-2, with no clear D. The germline CDR1 and CDR2 sequences are LNHDA and SQIVND (reference sequence). There are 13 residues in the CDR3. Trimming took off 7 bases at V and 5 bases at J, with 11 bases between the two ends. The CDR3 bases are TGTGCCAGTATGGGAAGTGGGACCGGGGAGCTGTTTTTT. Residues: CASMGSGTGELFF.

The table lists this clonotype with many counts. The J gene is TRBJ2-1, the V gene TRBV15, with D uncertain. This CDR3 is built from 16 residues. Germline loops: CDR1 LNHNV, CDR2 YYDKDF (reference sequence). V was trimmed by 0 bases and J by 1 base, leaving 10 bases between them. The CDR3 nucleotides read TGTGCCACCAGCAGAGATAGGGCAGCGTCCTACAATGAGCAGTTCTTC. It translates to CATSRDRAASYNEQFF.

This clonotype was seen repeatedly, ten times or more. The J gene is TRBJ2-7, the V gene TRBV20-1, with D unclear. The ends were cut back, 6 bases at V and 3 bases at J, with 18 bases in the middle. In germline, CDR1 is DFQATT, CDR2 SNEGSKA (reference sequence). The CDR3 consists of 14 residues. CDR3 DNA sequence: TGCAGTGCCTTTCCCTCCGCGACCAACTACGAGCAGTACTTC. Its translation is CSAFPSATNYEQYF.

This clonotype was seen ten or more times. The CDR3 coding sequence is TGTGCCACGCTGACAGGGATTGGCAACACTGAAGCTTTCTTT. This sequence encodes CATLTGIGNTEAFF. The chain has TRBV6-1 and TRBJ1-1; 7 nucleotides align to TRBD1. Looked up from germline, CDR1 is MNHNS and CDR2 is SASEGT. The CDR3 covers 14 residues. The V segment lost 10 bases and the J segment 2 bases; nucleotides outside the gene matches: 10.

This clonotype occurred many times. The chain is built from TRBV7-2 and TRBJ2-3; 13 nucleotides align to TRBD2. The CDR3 runs 16 residues. CDR1 and CDR2 (germline): SGHTA, FQGNSA. The ends lost 2 bases at V and 7 bases at J; junction bases unmatched: 6. CDR3 nucleotide sequence: TGTGCCAGCAGCTTAAGGTCGGGACTAGCGGGGTATACGCAGTATTTT. Amino acids: CASSLRSGLAGYTQYF.

This clonotype came up many times. The chain links TRBV7-9 to TRBJ2-3; TRBD2 is a possible D gene (6 bases). This CDR3 has 15 residues. The V end was cut by 5 bases, the J end by 0 bases, with 12 bases between. Germline-derived CDR1 and CDR2 are SEHNR and FQNEAQ (reference sequence). CDR3 amino acids: CASSQPGVSTDTQYF. The CDR3 coding sequence is TGTGCCAGCAGCCAGCCGGGGGTGAGCACAGATACGCAGTATTTT.

This clonotype has ten or more counts. The V call is TRBV12-3 or TRBV12-4, the J call TRBJ2-3, with D unresolved. Trimming took 6 bases from V and 1 from J, leaving 11 bases between them. CDR3 length equals 14 residues. The CDR3 spells CASSPGRGTDTQYF. In DNA form, the CDR3 reads TGTGCCAGCAGCCCAGGACGGGGCACAGATACGCAGTATTTT.

This clonotype appeared a few times. The chain uses TRBV7-2 and TRBJ2-3; D is undetermined. The V gene lost 1 base and the J gene lost 0 bases, with 5 bases spanning the gap. The germline gives CDR1 SGHTA, CDR2 FQGNSA. The length of the CDR3 is 14 residues. The CDR3 sequence is CASSLVQSTDTQYF. The CDR3 nucleotides are TGTGCCAGCAGCTTAGTACAGAGCACAGATACGCAGTATTTT.

The sample holds many counts of this clonotype. The chain uses TRBV3-1 and TRBJ1-2, with unresolved D. CDR1 and CDR2 (germline): LGHDT, YNNKEL (reference sequence). This CDR3 region has 13 residues. The V and J ends lost 1 base and 3 bases respectively, with 6 bases between them. The chain's CDR3 is CASSQAGYYGYTF. As DNA, the CDR3 is TGTGCCAGCAGCCAAGCGGGTTACTATGGCTACACCTTC.